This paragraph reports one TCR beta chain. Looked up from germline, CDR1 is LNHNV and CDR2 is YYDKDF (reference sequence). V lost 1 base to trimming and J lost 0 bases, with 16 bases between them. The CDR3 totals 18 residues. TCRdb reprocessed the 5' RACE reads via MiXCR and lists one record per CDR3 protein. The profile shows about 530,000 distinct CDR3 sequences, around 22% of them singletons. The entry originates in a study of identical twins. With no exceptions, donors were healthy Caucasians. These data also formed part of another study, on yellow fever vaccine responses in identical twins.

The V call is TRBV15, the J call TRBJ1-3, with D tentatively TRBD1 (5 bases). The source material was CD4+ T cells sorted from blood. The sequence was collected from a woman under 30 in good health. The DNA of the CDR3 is TGTGCCACCAGCAGAGTGAGGGACCCTGGGACCTCTGGAAACACCATATATTTT. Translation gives CATSRVRDPGTSGNTIYF. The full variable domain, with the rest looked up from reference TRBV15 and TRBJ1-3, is DAMVIQNPRYQVTQFGKPVTLSCSQTLNHNVMYWYQQKSSQAPKLLFHYYDKDFNNEADTPDNFQSRRPNTSFCFLDIRSPGLGDTAMYLCATSRVRDPGTSGNTIYFGEGSWLTVV.